The 17 T cell receptor beta chains below all came from one sample that was sequenced in a study of patients and donors after allogeneic stem cell transplantation. TCRdb used MiXCR to reprocess the RT-PCR reads, holding one entry per CDR3 protein. The data hold some 880,000 distinct CDR3 sequences, with over 15% observed a single time. The sequencing input was blood, either unsorted or a sorted T cell fraction (not recorded which). The receptor set was obtained from a human donor who was either an allogeneic HSCT recipient or a stem cell or donor lymphocyte infusion donor (not recorded which). It is not recorded whose cells these are; they may come from a transplant donor.

This chain joins TRBV9 and TRBJ2-7, with D possibly being TRBD1 (5 bases). Germline CDR1 is SGDLS and CDR2 is YYNGEE. V was cut by 4 bases and J by 7 bases, with 21 bases left in between. This CDR3 has 15 residues. DNA of the CDR3: TGTGCCAGCAGCTCCCTCGGGCAGGGCTTTGGAGAGCAGTACTTC. It yields the protein CASSSLGQGFGEQYF.

This chain links TRBV20-1 with TRBJ1-5, with D possibly being TRBD1 (5 bases). Germline CDR1 reads DFQATT; CDR2 reads SNEGSKA (reference sequence). V lost 0 bases to trimming and J lost 11 bases, with 14 bases between them. The CDR3 length is 13 residues. The CDR3 region has the DNA TGCAGTGCTAGAGATCCAAGGGGAACGACCCAGCATTTT. Translating gives CSARDPRGTTQHF.

This clonotype was seen only a few times. The V gene is TRBV7-2, the J gene TRBJ1-6; no clear D gene. Trimming left V 5 bases short and J 6 bases short, with 17 bases between. This CDR3 spans 16 amino acids. Germline CDR1 SGHTA, CDR2 FQGNSA. The CDR3 bases are TGTGCCAGCAGCCCCGAGGCGGGAAATCGTAATTCACCCCTCCACTTT. Translated, it gives CASSPEAGNRNSPLHF.

The chain has TRBV24-1 and TRBJ2-2; no reliable D call. This CDR3 has 15 amino acids. Germline CDR1 reads KGHDR; CDR2 reads SFDVKD. Trimming removed 2 bases from V and 4 bases from J, with 10 bases in between. DNA for the CDR3: TGTGCCACCAGTGATTACCGGCTTTCCACCGGGGAGCTGTTTTTT. Translation gives CATSDYRLSTGELFF.

J is TRBJ1-1 and V is TRBV28; possibly TRBD1 for D (6 bases). CDR3 length equals 16 residues. In germline, CDR1 is MDHEN, CDR2 SYDVKM. V gave up 4 bases and J gave up 5 bases, with 20 bases separating them. CDR3 DNA sequence: TGTGCCAGCAGTTGGGGACATACTATAGTGGGGACTGAAGCTTTCTTT. Encoded protein: CASSWGHTIVGTEAFF.

This clonotype was found a few times. The rearrangement joins TRBV7-9 to TRBJ2-1, with 9 bases that match TRBD1. V lost 1 base to trimming and J lost 0 bases; unmatched junction nucleotides: 4. This CDR3 contains 17 residues. CDR1 is SEHNR, CDR2 FQNEAQ, per germline (reference sequence). The CDR3 DNA follows: TGTGCCAGCAGCTTAGAAAAGACAGGGGGCTCCTACAATGAGCAGTTCTTC. Amino acid sequence: CASSLEKTGGSYNEQFF.

This clonotype was counted between two and nine times. The chain is built from TRBV20-1 and TRBJ2-1; 16 bases are shared with TRBD2. This CDR3 has 16 amino acids. Germline lookup yields CDR1 DFQATT and CDR2 SNEGSKA (reference sequence). With 0 bases clipped from V and 12 bases from J, the junction kept 8 bases outside the gene matches. CDR3 nucleotide sequence: TGCAGTGCTAGAGATCCGGGACTAGCGGGGGGGCCTGGGCAGTTCTTC. Translating it yields CSARDPGLAGGPGQFF.

This clonotype was detected only a few times. The chain carries TRBV29-1 and TRBJ1-1; D might be TRBD1 (6 bases). The CDR3 sequence is 13 residues long. Looked up from germline, CDR1 is SQVTM and CDR2 is ANQGSEA. V lost 7 bases to trimming and J lost 1 base, with 13 bases between them. CDR3 coding DNA: TGCAGCGGCTGCAGGGGTGGGAACACTGAAGCTTTCTTT. It specifies CSGCRGGNTEAFF.

This sequence joins TRBV9 and TRBJ2-7; 8 nucleotides align to TRBD1. Unmatched junction bases numbered 6, after V lost 0 bases and J lost 4 bases. The CDR3 extends over 15 amino acids. The V gene's germline CDR1 is SGDLS and CDR2 YYNGEE. The CDR3 DNA reads TGTGCCAGCAGCGTAGCTCCGGACAGGGTATACGAGCAGTACTTC. Translation: CASSVAPDRVYEQYF.

The chain employs TRBV29-1 and TRBJ1-2; maybe TRBD1 (6 bases). The germline V and J ends were trimmed by 5 bases and 8 bases, with 18 bases remaining between them. Germline CDR1 reads SQVTM; CDR2 reads ANQGSEA. This CDR3 contains 13 residues. The CDR3 coding sequence is TGCAGCGTTCCAAACAGGGTACCGAACGGCTACACCTTC. It encodes CSVPNRVPNGYTF.

This chain joins TRBV7-9 and TRBJ2-5; 11 nucleotides line up with TRBD1. V was pared by 3 bases and J by 5 bases, with 5 bases of the junction left unmatched. The germline gives CDR1 SEHNR, CDR2 FQNEAQ (reference sequence). This CDR3 comprises 15 residues. Here the CDR3 DNA reads TGTGCCAGCAGCTTCCGGACAGGGGGCAAGGAGACCCAGTACTTC. Its translation: CASSFRTGGKETQYF.

This clonotype was seen a handful of times. The CDR3 reads CASTLAGTSGVRSSYEQYF. Written as DNA, the CDR3 is TGTGCCAGCACCCTGGCCGGGACTAGCGGGGTGAGGAGCTCCTACGAGCAGTACTTC. The rearrangement uses TRBV7-8 and TRBJ2-7; TRBD2 aligns across 13 bases. The V and J ends lost 7 bases and 0 bases, in that order; junction bases with no gene match: 15. CDR1 is SGHVS and CDR2 is FQNEAQ in the germline V gene. The CDR3 extends over 19 amino acids.

This clonotype was detected ten times or more. The V and J genes are TRBV20-1 and TRBJ2-1; D call uncertain. Germline V gene data show CDR1 as DFQATT and CDR2 as SNEGSKA (reference sequence). The CDR3 is 14 amino acids. The V gene lost 5 bases and the J gene lost 5 bases, with 16 bases spanning the gap. The CDR3 loop is CSASRSRRDNEQFF. The CDR3 DNA reads as TGCAGTGCTTCTCGATCCCGCCGCGACAATGAGCAGTTCTTC.

There are a few counts of this clonotype. The chain uses TRBV5-1 and TRBJ1-2; weak D call: TRBD1 (6 bases). This CDR3 comprises 14 residues. Germline CDR1 and CDR2: SGHRS and YFSETQ. Trimming stripped 0 bases from V and 7 bases from J, with 13 bases between. The CDR3, as DNA: TGCGCCAGCAGCTTGGAGGGCCTACAGGGTGGCTACACCTTC. This translates into CASSLEGLQGGYTF.

This chain uses TRBV29-1 with TRBJ2-2; 8 bases are shared with TRBD1. This CDR3 has 14 amino acids. Germline V gene sequence: CDR1 SQVTM, CDR2 ANQGSEA. V lost 6 bases and J lost 6; bases outside the gene matches: 9. CDR3: CSVEDREGAGELFF. CDR3 DNA: TGCAGCGTAGAGGACAGGGAAGGGGCCGGGGAGCTGTTTTTT.

The rearrangement uses TRBV5-1 and TRBJ2-2, with TRBD1 as a possible D gene (5 bases). Germline V gene data show CDR1 as SGHRS and CDR2 as YFSETQ. Trimming left V 1 base short and J 3 bases short, with 13 bases between. CDR3 length: 16 residues. The CDR3 here is CASSLLAGMDTGELFF. The CDR3 DNA sequence: TGCGCCAGCAGCTTGTTAGCAGGGATGGACACCGGGGAGCTGTTTTTT.

The chain combines TRBV29-1 with TRBJ1-5; TRBD1 might be the D (5 bases). V lost 1 base and J lost 5, with 12 bases in between. Germline lookup yields CDR1 SQVTM and CDR2 ANQGSEA. This CDR3 is 14 amino acids long. CDR3 in DNA: TGCAGCGTTGAAGTGGGAGGGGTGGATCAGCCCCAGCATTTT. As protein: CSVEVGGVDQPQHF.